The entry below describes one TCR beta chain. This entry comes from a study of technical replicates of blood from a handful of donors. Sequencing used immunoSEQ multiplex PCR; TCRdb keeps in-frame clones, though not all of them. The data show about 81,000 clones, around 95% seen once. Germline V gene sequence: CDR1 MDHEN, CDR2 SYDVKM. The CDR3 totals 14 residues. Unmatched junction bases numbered 4, after V lost 3 bases and J lost 2 bases. The gene calls are TRBV28 and TRBJ2-7; 7 bases agree with TRBD2. This TCR came from a human donor in good health. Sequenced material: T cells isolated from PBMCs. CDR3 sequence (DNA): TGTGCCAGCAGTTTGAGGCGGGAGACCTACGAGCAGTACTTC. Protein product: CASSLRRETYEQYF.